This is a list of T cell receptor beta chains from one sample in a study of blood T cell repertoires in COVID-19. This table comes from immunoSEQ multiplex PCR, and its TCRdb copy is limited to in-frame clones, with some not included. The repertoire consists of roughly 80,000 clones, with under 85% occurring once and the leading ten covering 29%. The sample was peripheral blood. These receptors originate from a woman aged 80 or over with acute or convalescent COVID-19. CDR3s include the opening cysteine and the closing phenylalanine or tryptophan. The order of the fields is clone size, J gene, V gene, D gene, CDR3 protein, CDR3 DNA. A D gene is named only where the DNA matches it firmly. Clone sizes are given selectively: once, few, many, or a class where the clone is expanded.

NA,TRBJ2-4,TRBV6-5,TRBD2,CASSYSPGLAGGEYF,TGTGCCAGCAGTTACTCCCCGGGACTAGCGGGGGGTGAGTACTTC
NA,TRBJ2-1,TRBV11-2,NA,CASSLGTTYNEQFF,TGTGCCAGCAGCTTAGGGACAACCTACAATGAGCAGTTCTTC
NA,TRBJ2-1,TRBV18,TRBD2,CASSSALAGWENEQFF,TGTGCCAGCTCATCAGCCCTAGCGGGATGGGAAAATGAGCAGTTCTTC
NA,TRBJ2-7,TRBV6-5,NA,CASRKTSVDEQYF,TGTGCCAGCAGAAAGACTAGTGTCGACGAGCAGTACTTC
many,TRBJ2-2,TRBV7-9,TRBD2,CASSFEGGSLTGELFF,TGTGCCAGCAGCTTTGAAGGCGGGAGTCTCACCGGGGAGCTGTTTTTT
NA,TRBJ2-3,TRBV19,NA,CASSPAVRRSTDTQYF,TGTGCCAGTAGTCCCGCCGTCAGGAGGAGCACAGATACGCAGTATTTT
once,TRBJ1-1,TRBV28,NA,CASSTGYTEAFF,TGTGCCAGCAGTACAGGATACACTGAAGCTTTCTTT
NA,TRBJ2-1,TRBV7-8,NA,CASSLDGVGSSYNEQFF,TGTGCCAGCAGCTTAGATGGTGTCGGGAGCTCCTACAATGAGCAGTTCTTC
NA,TRBJ2-3,TRBV11-3,NA,CASSAGGDTQYF,TGTGCCAGCAGCGCGGGCGGGGATACGCAGTATTTT
once,TRBJ2-3,TRBV3-1/TRBV3-2,TRBD2,CASSQEVLAGEDDTQYF,TGTGCCAGCAGTCAAGAAGTCCTAGCGGGGGAGGACGATACGCAGTATTTT
few,TRBJ2-1,TRBV5-1,NA,CASSLGPGGADNEQFF,TGCGCCAGCAGCTTGGGTCCGGGCGGGGCGGACAATGAGCAGTTCTTC
NA,TRBJ2-7,TRBV4-3,TRBD1,CASSQDRGRGREQYF,TGCGCCAGCAGCCAAGACAGAGGCAGGGGGCGCGAGCAGTACTTC
NA,TRBJ1-6,TRBV6-2/TRBV6-3,NA,CASSYSEYYNSPLHF,TGTGCCAGCAGTTACTCGGAATACTACAATTCACCCCTCCACTTT
once,TRBJ2-3,TRBV18,TRBD2,CASSPTSDSTDTQYF,TGTGCCAGCTCACCTACTAGCGACAGCACAGATACGCAGTATTTT
NA,TRBJ2-1,TRBV19,TRBD2,CASRKGTSGTYNEQFF,TGTGCCAGTAGGAAGGGGACTAGCGGGACCTACAATGAGCAGTTCTTC
NA,TRBJ1-1,TRBV5-6,TRBD1,CASRRDRGHMNTEAFF,TGTGCCAGCAGACGGGACAGGGGACACATGAACACTGAAGCTTTCTTT
NA,TRBJ2-2,TRBV24-1,TRBD1,CATSDPRTGVTGELFF,TGTGCCACCAGTGATCCCCGGACAGGGGTAACCGGGGAGCTGTTTTTT
NA,TRBJ1-1,TRBV19,TRBD1,CASSTPPGTGMNTEAFF,TGTGCCAGTAGTACTCCTCCCGGGACAGGGATGAACACTGAAGCTTTCTTT
NA,TRBJ2-2,TRBV6-2/TRBV6-3,TRBD1,CASSPGTGLNTGELFF,TGTGCCAGCAGTCCCGGGACAGGACTTAACACCGGGGAGCTGTTTTTT
NA,TRBJ2-7,TRBV28,NA,CASSRGNSYEQYF,TGTGCCAGCAGCCGAGGGAACTCCTACGAGCAGTACTTC
once,TRBJ2-7,TRBV3-1/TRBV3-2,NA,CASSNRGYEQYF,TGTGCCAGCAGCAATAGGGGATACGAGCAGTACTTC
NA,TRBJ1-1,TRBV5-4,NA,CASWGDTEAFF,TGTGCCAGTTGGGGGGACACTGAAGCTTTCTTT
NA,TRBJ2-1,TRBV11-1,NA,CASSLGRGLLANEQFF,TGTGCCAGCAGCTTAGGCCGGGGACTCCTAGCCAATGAGCAGTTCTTC
NA,TRBJ2-2,TRBV7-2,TRBD1,CASSPYRGGELFF,TGTGCCAGCAGCCCGTACAGGGGCGGGGAGCTGTTTTTT
NA,TRBJ2-5,TRBV5-1,TRBD2,CASSSSGRYEQETQYF,TGCGCCAGCAGCTCCTCCGGGAGGTACGAACAAGAGACCCAGTACTTC
NA,TRBJ1-1,TRBV5-1,TRBD1,CASSFDRVAFF,TGCGCCAGCAGCTTCGACAGGGTGGCTTTCTTT
NA,TRBJ1-2,TRBV28,TRBD1,CASSSGQGGGGYTF,TGTGCCAGCAGTTCGGGACAGGGCGGGGGAGGCTACACCTTC
NA,TRBJ2-7,TRBV5-3,TRBD2,CARSLELAGIEQYF,TGTGCCAGAAGCTTGGAACTAGCGGGTATCGAGCAGTACTTC
NA,TRBJ2-7,TRBV4-2,TRBD1,CASSPSGTAAPYEQYF,TGTGCCAGCAGCCCCTCCGGGACAGCCGCCCCCTACGAGCAGTACTTC
NA,TRBJ1-5,TRBV18,NA,CASSLDLQPQHF,TGTGCCAGCTCCCTAGACCTTCAGCCCCAGCATTTT
NA,TRBJ2-6,TRBV6-2/TRBV6-3,NA,CASSYPGTVGANVLTF,TGTGCCAGCAGTTACCCAGGGACTGTGGGGGCCAACGTCCTGACTTTC
NA,TRBJ1-5,TRBV3-1/TRBV3-2,NA,CASSQEIPNGQPQHF,TGTGCCAGCAGCCAAGAAATTCCTAATGGTCAGCCCCAGCATTTT
NA,TRBJ1-3,TRBV29-1,TRBD1,CSVAGQGFGNTIYF,TGCAGCGTTGCGGGACAGGGGTTTGGAAACACCATATATTTT
once,TRBJ2-3,TRBV6-2/TRBV6-3,TRBD1,CASSYLQGADTQYF,TGTGCCAGCAGTTACTTGCAGGGGGCAGATACGCAGTATTTT
NA,TRBJ1-2,TRBV6-6,TRBD1,CASSGQGQGGYTF,TGTGCCAGCAGCGGACAGGGGCAGGGTGGCTACACCTTC
few,TRBJ2-5,TRBV3-1/TRBV3-2,NA,CASSQRRRGETQYF,TGTGCCAGCAGCCAGCGGAGGAGGGGAGAGACCCAGTACTTC
NA,TRBJ1-5,TRBV5-5,NA,CASSFAPDTISNQPQHF,TGTGCCAGCAGCTTCGCCCCTGACACAATTAGCAATCAGCCCCAGCATTTT
NA,TRBJ1-2,TRBV5-1,NA,CASSLGAGDPSGGYTF,TGCGCCAGCAGCTTGGGGGCGGGGGACCCCTCGGGCGGCTACACCTTC
NA,TRBJ2-4,TRBV6-5,NA,CASSATRGGSHIQYF,TGTGCCAGCAGCGCTACAAGGGGGGGTAGTCACATTCAGTACTTC
NA,TRBJ2-1,TRBV9,TRBD2,CASGPGLAGGPVYYNEQFF,TGTGCCAGCGGTCCGGGACTAGCGGGAGGGCCTGTATATTACAATGAGCAGTTCTTC
NA,TRBJ2-5,TRBV7-9,NA,CASSFGTTQETQYF,TGTGCCAGCAGCTTCGGGACAACCCAAGAGACCCAGTACTTC
NA,TRBJ1-2,TRBV29-1,TRBD1,CSGGQGDYGYTF,TGCAGCGGGGGACAGGGAGACTATGGCTACACCTTC
few,TRBJ2-3,TRBV5-4,TRBD1,CASGKQGSVLADTQYF,TGTGCCAGCGGAAAACAGGGGTCGGTGCTGGCAGATACGCAGTATTTT
once,TRBJ1-4,TRBV11-2,NA,CASSLDRGRSEKLFF,TGTGCCAGCAGCTTAGATCGAGGGCGGAGTGAAAAACTGTTTTTT
NA,TRBJ2-1,TRBV5-1,NA,CASSLGSSHEQFF,TGCGCCAGCAGCTTGGGTTCTAGCCATGAGCAGTTCTTC
NA,TRBJ2-2,TRBV18,NA,CASSTSGQTNTGELFF,TGTGCCAGCTCCACCAGCGGACAGACGAACACCGGGGAGCTGTTTTTT
NA,TRBJ2-1,TRBV7-9,TRBD1,CASSFYRDRGTHEQFF,TGTGCCAGCAGTTTCTACCGGGACAGGGGAACGCATGAGCAGTTCTTC
NA,TRBJ2-7,TRBV24-1,NA,CATSDARGSHEQYF,TGTGCCACCAGTGATGCCAGGGGCTCCCACGAGCAGTACTTC
medium-sized,TRBJ2-1,TRBV7-9,NA,CAWGVLVVEGNEQFF,TGTGCCTGGGGGGTATTGGTGGTAGAGGGCAATGAGCAGTTCTTC
NA,TRBJ2-7,TRBV10-2,NA,CASSELSYEQYF,TGCGCCAGCAGTGAGCTTTCCTACGAGCAGTACTTC
NA,TRBJ1-2,TRBV7-2,NA,CASSLDRYSYGYTF,TGTGCCAGCAGCTTAGACCGGTACAGCTATGGCTACACCTTC
NA,TRBJ2-7,TRBV7-6,NA,CASSFSGGEQYF,TGTGCCAGCAGCTTTTCAGGAGGCGAGCAGTACTTC
NA,TRBJ1-6,TRBV4-1,NA,CASSQDRGGRMASPLHF,TGCGCCAGCAGCCAAGATCGGGGCGGGAGGATGGCTTCACCCCTCCACTTT
NA,TRBJ1-2,TRBV5-4,NA,CASSPGGGNYGYTF,TGTGCCAGCAGCCCTGGTGGCGGGAACTATGGCTACACCTTC
NA,TRBJ2-3,TRBV19,TRBD2,CASGSGRGSTDTQYF,TGTGCCAGTGGTAGCGGGAGGGGGAGCACAGATACGCAGTATTTT
NA,TRBJ1-1,TRBV6-2/TRBV6-3,TRBD1,CASSYGTGWDTEAFF,TGTGCCAGCAGTTATGGGACAGGGTGGGACACTGAAGCTTTCTTT
NA,TRBJ1-1,TRBV6-5,NA,CASSYKGMGNTEAFF,TGTGCCAGCAGTTACAAGGGGATGGGAAACACTGAAGCTTTCTTT
NA,TRBJ2-1,TRBV5-4,NA,CASSLVSVNEQFF,TGTGCCAGCAGCTTGGTTAGCGTCAATGAGCAGTTCTTC
NA,TRBJ1-4,TRBV29-1,NA,CSVARSTNEKLFF,TGCAGCGTTGCGCGGTCAACTAATGAAAAACTGTTTTTT